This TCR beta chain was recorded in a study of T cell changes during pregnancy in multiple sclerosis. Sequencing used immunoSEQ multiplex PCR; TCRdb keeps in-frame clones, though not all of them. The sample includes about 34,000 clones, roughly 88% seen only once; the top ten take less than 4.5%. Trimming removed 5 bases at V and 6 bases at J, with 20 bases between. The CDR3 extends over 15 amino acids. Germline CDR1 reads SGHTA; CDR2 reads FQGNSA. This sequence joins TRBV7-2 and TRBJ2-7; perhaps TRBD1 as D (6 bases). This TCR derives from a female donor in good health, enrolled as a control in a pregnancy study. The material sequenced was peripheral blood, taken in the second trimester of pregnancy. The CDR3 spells CASSPENSRDTEQYF. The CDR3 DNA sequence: TGTGCCAGCAGCCCCGAGAATTCGAGGGACACCGAGCAGTACTTC.